Reported below is one TCR beta chain. Those who participated ranged in age from roughly 18 to 90 years and resided in roughly 26 US areas. Trimming took 3 bases from V and 2 from J; bases not matched to a gene: 4. Germline V CDR1 and CDR2: SGHVS, FQNEAQ. The CDR3 is made up of 16 amino acids. The data were produced by immunoSEQ multiplex PCR, yet TCRdb's version contains in-frame clones alone and is incomplete. The sample lists approximately 150,000 clones, roughly four fifths occurring once. The data derive from a study of blood T cell repertoires in COVID-19. This clonotype originated in a woman between 45 and 60 years old with acute COVID-19. The V gene is TRBV7-8, the J gene TRBJ1-5; 10 nucleotides line up with TRBD1. The sequenced sample consisted of PBMCs or T cells enriched from blood (not recorded which). In nucleotides, the CDR3 is TGTGCCAGCAGCTTCCCCGGGACAGGGGGCAATCAGCCCCAGCATTTT. The encoded protein is CASSFPGTGGNQPQHF.